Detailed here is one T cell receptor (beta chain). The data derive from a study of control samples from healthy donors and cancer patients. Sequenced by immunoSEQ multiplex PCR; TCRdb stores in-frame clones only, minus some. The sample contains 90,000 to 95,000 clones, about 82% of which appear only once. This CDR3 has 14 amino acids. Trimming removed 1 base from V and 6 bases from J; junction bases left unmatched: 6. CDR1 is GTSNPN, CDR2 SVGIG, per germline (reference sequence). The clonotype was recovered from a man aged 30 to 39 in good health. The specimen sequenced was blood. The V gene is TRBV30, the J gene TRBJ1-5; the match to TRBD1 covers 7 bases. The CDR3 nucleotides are TGTGCCTGGAGTGATAGACAGGGTAGTCAGCCCCAGCATTTT. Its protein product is CAWSDRQGSQPQHF.